Below are 17 T cell receptor beta chains sequenced from a single sample in a study of regulatory T cells in long-lasting Graves disease. The time point denotes: newly diagnosed GD, antithyroid drugs for less than 3 months. RNA extracted from PBMCs served as the sequencing template. Construction of the TCR beta libraries employed iRepertoire HTBI primers in conjunction with Arm-PCR of CDR3 regions. TCRdb itself ran the multiplex PCR reads through MiXCR, one entry per CDR3 protein. Among 400,000 to 550,000 distinct CDR3 sequences listed, about 17% were seen once. These data also featured in a second study, about T cells in Graves' hyperthyroidism and ophthalmopathy.

This sample comprised peripheral blood mononuclear cells (PBMCs), obtained at new diagnosis, from a patient treated with antithyroid drugs. Every receptor here comes from a woman younger than 45 with Graves disease.

This clonotype was counted many times. This chain uses TRBV6-5 with TRBJ2-1; possibly TRBD2 for D (6 bases). Trimming pared 0 bases from V and 9 bases from J, leaving 18 bases between. The length of the CDR3 is 16 residues. Germline V gene sequence: CDR1 MNHEY, CDR2 SVGAGI. The CDR3 bases are TGTGCCAGCAGTTACTCGAGACTAGGAGTTTACGGTGAGCAGTTCTTC. Amino acids: CASSYSRLGVYGEQFF.

This clonotype was found many times. The chain links TRBV7-2 to TRBJ2-7, with 14 bases fitting TRBD2. The CDR3 covers 18 residues. The germline gives CDR1 SGHTA, CDR2 FQGNSA. The V and J ends lost 5 bases and 6 bases, in that order; junction bases with no gene match: 15. CDR3 nucleotides: TGTGCCAGCAGCCTTCGGACTAGCGGGAGGCCCACCCGGCGCGAGCAGTACTTC. Translated, it gives CASSLRTSGRPTRREQYF.

This clonotype has ten or more counts. This chain uses TRBV12-3 or TRBV12-4 with TRBJ2-7, with D perhaps matching TRBD1 (6 bases). The CDR3 extends over 15 amino acids. Trimming removed 1 base from V and 3 bases from J, with 13 bases in between. CDR3 loop: CASSLVRRGVYEQYF. In nucleotides, the CDR3 is TGTGCCAGCAGTTTAGTCCGCAGGGGCGTCTACGAGCAGTACTTC.

CDR3 DNA sequence: TGCAGCGTTGAAGGAAGGGGACAGGGGAGCTCTGGGGCCAACGTCCTGACTTTC. Protein product: CSVEGRGQGSSGANVLTF. The chain employs TRBV29-1 and TRBJ2-6, with 10 bases aligning to TRBD1. CDR3 length: 18 amino acids. Germline loops: CDR1 SQVTM, CDR2 ANQGSEA. The V segment lost 1 base and the J segment 0 bases; nucleotides outside the gene matches: 6.

This clonotype was recorded at least ten times. The rearrangement links TRBV6-1 to TRBJ1-2, with D unclear. The V gene lost 6 bases and the J gene lost 4 bases, with 24 bases spanning the gap. This CDR3 region has 17 residues. Germline values: CDR1 MNHNS, CDR2 SASEGT. CDR3 sequence (DNA): TGTGCCAGCAGAACACCCTCGGGCCACGCACCCTTCTATGGCTACACCTTC. It specifies CASRTPSGHAPFYGYTF.

This clonotype was seen repeatedly, ten times or more. The rearrangement links TRBV12-3 or TRBV12-4 to TRBJ2-3; 9 bases map to TRBD1. Losses at the gene ends were 6 bases for V and 6 bases for J; bases not matched to a gene: 4. This CDR3 spans 13 amino acids. The CDR3 is CASRGTGWDTQYF. The CDR3 bases are TGTGCCAGCAGGGGGACAGGGTGGGATACGCAGTATTTT.

This clonotype was seen at least ten times. The chain couples TRBV18 to TRBJ1-3, with D maybe TRBD1 (6 bases). CDR1 KGHSH and CDR2 LQKENI come from the germline V gene. Trimming removed 3 bases at V and 3 bases at J, with 18 bases between. This CDR3 has 17 amino acids. The CDR3 loop reads CASSPFNTGADGNTIYF. The CDR3, as DNA: TGTGCCAGCTCACCTTTCAACACGGGGGCGGATGGAAACACCATATATTTT.

The table lists this clonotype with a few counts. The rearrangement uses TRBV5-4 and TRBJ1-2; 9 bases fit TRBD1. J was trimmed by 4 bases and V by 4 bases; bases with no gene match: 11. Germline CDR1 and CDR2: SGHNT and YYREEE (reference sequence). The CDR3 runs to 16 residues. The CDR3 DNA reads TGTGCCAGCAGCCCCGGACAGGGGAGAATAGTCTATGGCTACACCTTC. Protein product: CASSPGQGRIVYGYTF.

There are many counts of this clonotype. The chain links TRBV7-3 to TRBJ2-1; D gene ambiguous. V lost 2 bases, J lost 6 bases, and 8 bases lay in between. The CDR3 spans 13 residues. In germline, CDR1 is SGHTA, CDR2 FQGTGA. The CDR3 loop is CASSLDPINEQFF. Written as DNA, the CDR3 is TGTGCCAGCAGCTTAGACCCGATCAATGAGCAGTTCTTC.

This clonotype was picked up many times. This sequence joins TRBV28 and TRBJ1-5, with unresolved D. Looked up from germline, CDR1 is MDHEN and CDR2 is SYDVKM. Trimming pared 5 bases from V and 12 bases from J, leaving 11 bases between. The length of the CDR3 is 11 residues. CDR3 sequence reads: CASSAPSNQHF. CDR3 bases: TGTGCCAGCAGTGCCCCCTCAAACCAGCATTTT.

The chain couples TRBV18 to TRBJ2-7; D is undetermined. V lost 6 bases and J lost 4, with 7 bases in between. The CDR3 contains 11 residues. Germline V gives CDR1 KGHSH, CDR2 LQKENI. The CDR3: CASSRVYEQYF. The CDR3 DNA sequence: TGTGCCAGCTCGCGAGTTTACGAGCAGTACTTC.

The chain employs TRBV20-1 and TRBJ1-2, with 8 bases identical to TRBD1. Germline CDR1 reads DFQATT; CDR2 reads SNEGSKA (reference sequence). This CDR3 spans 17 amino acids. The V gene end was trimmed by 1 base and the J gene end by 2 bases; junction bases not matched to a gene: 12. This chain's CDR3 is CSARVLRTGNVNYGYTF. The CDR3 DNA sequence: TGCAGTGCTAGAGTCCTAAGGACAGGGAACGTAAACTATGGCTACACCTTC.

This clonotype was observed at least ten times. The J gene is TRBJ2-7, the V gene TRBV10-3; the D gene is possibly TRBD1 (6 bases). Trimming removed 3 bases at V and 2 bases at J, with 14 bases between. CDR1 and CDR2 from the germline V gene are ENHRY and SYGVKD. The CDR3 covers 15 residues. CDR3 coding DNA: TGTGCCATCAGTGATGAGGGGGAGTCCGCCTACGAGCAGTACTTC. Translating it yields CAISDEGESAYEQYF.

This clonotype was seen ten or more times. This chain connects TRBV29-1 to TRBJ2-5; D uncertain. Germline V lookup: CDR1 SQVTM, CDR2 ANQGSEA. V was clipped by 6 bases and J by 2 bases, with 16 bases between them. The CDR3 spans 14 residues. CDR3 residues: CSVAFPPEQETQYF. DNA of the CDR3: TGCAGCGTCGCCTTCCCACCGGAGCAAGAGACCCAGTACTTC.

Ten or more counts support this clonotype. The rearrangement joins TRBV7-2 to TRBJ2-3; 8 bases are a match to TRBD2. The ends lost 4 bases at V and 3 bases at J; junction bases unmatched: 9. CDR1 is SGHTA and CDR2 is FQGNSA in the germline V gene. The CDR3 loop spans 16 amino acids. As DNA, the CDR3 is TGTGCCAGCAGCTACCACAGCGGGAGTGCTACAGATACGCAGTATTTT. Protein sequence: CASSYHSGSATDTQYF.

The sample holds many counts of this clonotype. This chain uses TRBV27 with TRBJ2-3; D is uncertain. V was shortened by 3 bases and J by 2 bases, with 12 bases between the two germline ends. The germline gives CDR1 MNHEY, CDR2 SMNVEV (reference sequence). This CDR3 spans 15 amino acids. The CDR3 region has the DNA TGTGCCAGCAGTTTTTATCCTAGAGACACAGATACGCAGTATTTT. This codes for CASSFYPRDTDTQYF.

This clonotype was recorded many times. The rearrangement uses TRBV13 and TRBJ2-3, with D hard to call. Trimming removed 6 bases from V and 2 bases from J, with 6 bases in between. Germline V lookup: CDR1 PRHDT, CDR2 FYEKMQ (reference sequence). The CDR3 runs 12 residues. The CDR3 nucleotides are TGTGCCAGCAGTGACAACACAGATACGCAGTATTTT. This sequence encodes CASSDNTDTQYF.